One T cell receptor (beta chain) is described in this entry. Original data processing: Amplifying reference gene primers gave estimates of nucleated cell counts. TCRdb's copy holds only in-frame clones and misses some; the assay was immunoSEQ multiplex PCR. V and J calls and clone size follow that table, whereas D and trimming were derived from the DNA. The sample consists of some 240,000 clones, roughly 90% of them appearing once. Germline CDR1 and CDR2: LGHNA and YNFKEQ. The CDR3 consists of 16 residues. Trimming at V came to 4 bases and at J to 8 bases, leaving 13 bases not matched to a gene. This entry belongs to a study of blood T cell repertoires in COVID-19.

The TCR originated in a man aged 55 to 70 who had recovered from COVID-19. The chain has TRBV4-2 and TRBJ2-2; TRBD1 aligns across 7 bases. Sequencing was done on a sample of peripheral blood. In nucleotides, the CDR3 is TGTGCCAGCAGCCTACATATTGGGACAGTGCAAGGGGAGCTGTTTTTT. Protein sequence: CASSLHIGTVQGELFF.